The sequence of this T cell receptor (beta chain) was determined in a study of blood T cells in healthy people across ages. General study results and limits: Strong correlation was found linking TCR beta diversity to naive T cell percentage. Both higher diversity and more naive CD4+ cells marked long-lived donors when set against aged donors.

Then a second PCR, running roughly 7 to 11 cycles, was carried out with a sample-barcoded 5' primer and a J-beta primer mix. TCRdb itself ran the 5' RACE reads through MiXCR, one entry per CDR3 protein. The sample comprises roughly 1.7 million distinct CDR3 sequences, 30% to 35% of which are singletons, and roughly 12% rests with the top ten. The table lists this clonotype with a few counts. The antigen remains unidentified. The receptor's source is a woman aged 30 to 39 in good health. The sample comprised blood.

In DNA, the CDR3 is TGTGCCAGCAGCACCGTTGCGGACTCACCCCTCCACTTT. Translation: CASSTVADSPLHF. This chain joins TRBV5-5 and TRBJ1-6, with D uncertain. V lost 4 bases, J lost 10 bases, and 12 bases lay in between. The CDR3 covers 13 residues. CDR1 SGHKS and CDR2 YYEKEE come from the germline V gene (reference sequence). Complete variable domain (other parts from reference TRBV5-5 and TRBJ1-6): DAGVTQSPTHLIKTRGQQVTLRCSPISGHKSVSWYQQVLGQGPQFIFQYYEKEERGRGNFPDRFSARQFPNYSSELNVNALLLGDSALYLCASSTVADSPLHFGNGTRLTVT.